This is a list of T cell receptor beta chains from one sample in a study of early T cells in non-severe SARS-CoV-2 infection. Using its own MiXCR run on the 5' RACE reads, TCRdb lists one record per CDR3 protein. Here the sample spans over 80,000 distinct CDR3 sequences, approximately 12% being singletons. Sequenced here: whole blood, sampled at baseline. The source of these receptors is an adult who was a healthcare worker with PCR-confirmed SARS-CoV-2 infection or an uninfected control (not recorded which). CDR3s include the opening cysteine and the closing phenylalanine or tryptophan. The D gene is left open where the match is weak. Size is omitted from some rows. Given values are once, few, many or a class for expanded clones.

v_gene	d_gene	abundance	j_gene	len	CDR3aa	CDR3nt
TRBV5-1	TRBD2	many	TRBJ2-4	14	CASSLAGTSGPLYF	TGCGCCAGCAGCTTGGCCGGGACTAGCGGGCCGTTGTACTTC
TRBV29-1	.	.	TRBJ1-1	13	CSVEGEKGTEAFF	TGCAGCGTTGAGGGGGAGAAGGGGACTGAAGCTTTCTTT
TRBV5-4	TRBD1	few	TRBJ1-6	17	CASSLKVDRGNNSPLHF	TGTGCCAGCAGCCTCAAAGTGGACAGGGGTAATAATTCACCCCTCCACTTT
TRBV18	TRBD1	few	TRBJ1-1	14	CASSGQGEGTEAFF	TGTGCCAGCTCCGGACAGGGGGAGGGCACTGAAGCTTTCTTT
TRBV29-1	.	few	TRBJ2-5	15	CSVEDRGGGGETQYF	TGCAGCGTTGAAGATCGGGGAGGCGGAGGAGAGACCCAGTACTTC
TRBV18	.	.	TRBJ2-1	13	CASSPGSSNEQFF	TGTGCCAGCTCACCCGGTAGCTCCAATGAGCAGTTCTTC
TRBV5-5	.	few	TRBJ2-3	17	CASSSPATGREQHTQYF	TGTGCCAGCAGCTCCCCGGCCACAGGAAGAGAACAACATACGCAGTATTTT
TRBV19	.	many	TRBJ2-5	10	CASSGETQYF	TGTGCCAGTAGCGGGGAGACCCAGTACTTC
TRBV30	TRBD1	.	TRBJ2-4	14	CAGAGQGAWNIQYF	TGTGCCGGCGCGGGACAGGGGGCTTGGAACATTCAGTACTTC
TRBV18	.	many	TRBJ2-1	16	CASSPGGGQEEWEQFF	TGTGCCAGCTCACCCGGGGGGGGACAGGAGGAATGGGAGCAGTTCTTC
TRBV6-1	.	.	TRBJ2-5	13	CASRAVYQETQYF	TGTGCCAGCAGGGCAGTGTACCAAGAGACCCAGTACTTC
TRBV20-1	.	.	TRBJ1-1	14	CSARRDQGRTEAFF	TGCAGTGCTAGACGGGATCAGGGTCGAACTGAAGCTTTCTTT
TRBV12-3/TRBV12-4	.	.	TRBJ2-2	15	CASSLSRVNTGELFF	TGTGCCAGCAGTTTAAGCAGGGTGAACACCGGGGAGCTGTTTTTT
TRBV11-2	.	.	TRBJ2-3	15	CASSLSAGHTDTQYF	TGTGCCAGCAGCTTATCCGCAGGCCACACAGATACGCAGTATTTT
TRBV5-1	.	.	TRBJ1-5	15	CASSDTGAGNQPQHF	TGCGCCAGCAGCGACACCGGGGCCGGCAATCAGCCCCAGCATTTT
TRBV11-3	.	.	TRBJ2-1	15	CASSLDVELYNEQFF	TGTGCCAGCAGCTTAGACGTGGAGCTATACAATGAGCAGTTCTTC
TRBV29-1	.	many	TRBJ2-2	15	CSVGRWAVNTGELFF	TGCAGCGTTGGGCGCTGGGCCGTAAACACCGGGGAGCTGTTTTTT
TRBV11-2	TRBD2	few	TRBJ2-1	15	CASSPSGRAYNEQFF	TGTGCCAGCAGCCCTAGCGGGAGAGCCTACAATGAGCAGTTCTTC
TRBV4-2	TRBD2	.	TRBJ2-3	19	CASSQDLYNIGRAADTQYF	TGTGCCAGCAGCCAAGATCTGTATAATATCGGGAGGGCCGCAGATACGCAGTATTTT
TRBV20-1	.	few	TRBJ2-3	14	CSALHTRSTDTQYF	TGCAGTGCTCTTCATACTAGGAGCACAGATACGCAGTATTTT
TRBV6-1	.	many	TRBJ2-1	15	CASSEPQGGYNEQFF	TGTGCCAGCAGTGAACCCCAGGGGGGGTACAATGAGCAGTTCTTC
TRBV27	.	many	TRBJ2-6	15	CASSRQGSGANVLTF	TGTGCCAGCAGTCGTCAGGGATCCGGGGCCAACGTCCTGACTTTC
TRBV30	TRBD1	few	TRBJ2-5	13	CAWSVGTEETQYF	TGTGCCTGGAGTGTTGGGACAGAAGAGACCCAGTACTTC
TRBV5-5	.	.	TRBJ2-3	15	CASSWRTPSTDTQYF	TGTGCCAGCAGCTGGAGGACACCGAGCACAGATACGCAGTATTTT
TRBV6-5	.	many	TRBJ2-1	16	CASSYSVPGLGDEQFF	TGTGCCAGCAGTTACTCAGTTCCGGGACTGGGTGATGAGCAGTTCTTC
TRBV2	.	few	TRBJ2-1	12	CASSDLGTRQFF	TGTGCCAGCAGTGATTTGGGGACTCGTCAATTCTTC
TRBV27	.	few	TRBJ2-2	14	CASRGARSTGELFF	TGTGCCAGCCGGGGAGCCAGAAGCACCGGGGAGCTGTTTTTT
TRBV3-1	.	.	TRBJ1-2	18	CASSQFGGPGRVNYGYTF	TGTGCCAGCAGCCAATTTGGGGGCCCAGGGCGGGTAAACTATGGCTACACCTTC
TRBV15	.	few	TRBJ2-3	15	CATSRDGTSTDTQYF	TGTGCCACCAGCAGAGATGGGACTAGCACAGATACGCAGTATTTT
TRBV6-5	TRBD2	few	TRBJ2-2	16	CASNREGGRTTGELFF	TGTGCCTCAAACAGGGAGGGCGGGAGGACCACCGGGGAGCTGTTTTTT
TRBV10-3	.	.	TRBJ1-1	16	CAISESRSGEGSEAFF	TGTGCCATCAGTGAGTCGAGGTCAGGGGAAGGCTCTGAAGCTTTCTTT
TRBV30	.	.	TRBJ2-7	11	CAWIEAYEQYF	TGTGCCTGGATTGAGGCTTACGAGCAGTACTTC
TRBV28	.	.	TRBJ2-7	12	CASSSAGYEQYF	TGTGCCAGCAGCTCGGCAGGCTACGAGCAGTACTTC
TRBV11-2	TRBD2	few	TRBJ2-1	16	CASSLAGTSRHNEQFF	TGTGCCAGCAGCTTAGCGGGGACTAGCAGACACAATGAGCAGTTCTTC
TRBV18	.	many	TRBJ1-6	13	CASSAAPDSPLHF	TGTGCCAGCTCAGCGGCGCCGGATTCACCCCTCCACTTT
TRBV5-1	TRBD1	few	TRBJ2-2	14	CASSFGQAIGELFF	TGCGCCAGCAGCTTTGGACAGGCCATCGGGGAGCTGTTTTTT
TRBV18	.	few	TRBJ2-7	12	CASSPLSDEQYF	TGTGCCAGCTCACCACTCAGCGACGAGCAGTACTTC
TRBV6-1	.	few	TRBJ1-1	15	CASPRETALNTEAFF	TGTGCCAGCCCTAGAGAGACAGCCCTGAACACTGAAGCTTTCTTT
TRBV2	.	few	TRBJ1-5	14	CASSPDSAREPQHF	TGTGCCAGCAGTCCCGACAGTGCGAGAGAGCCCCAGCATTTT
TRBV27	.	few	TRBJ1-5	15	CASSLFFDSNQPQHF	TGTGCCAGCAGTTTATTTTTCGATAGCAATCAGCCCCAGCATTTT
TRBV12-3/TRBV12-4	TRBD2	.	TRBJ2-1	15	CASSTTSGSYNEQFF	TGTGCCAGCAGTACGACTAGCGGCTCCTACAATGAGCAGTTCTTC
TRBV10-2	TRBD2	many	TRBJ2-2	14	CAVGGTTNTGELFF	TGCGCCGTGGGAGGGACCACGAACACCGGGGAGCTGTTTTTT
TRBV5-5	.	few	TRBJ2-1	16	CASSYHGGSSYNEQFF	TGTGCCAGCAGCTACCACGGCGGTAGCTCCTACAATGAGCAGTTCTTC
TRBV30	.	many	TRBJ2-4	13	CAWIEGGGNIQYF	TGTGCCTGGATAGAGGGAGGGGGAAACATTCAGTACTTC
TRBV11-3	TRBD1	many	TRBJ1-2	16	CASSLEGRTGDYGYTF	TGTGCCAGCAGCCTAGAGGGGCGGACAGGGGATTATGGCTACACCTTC
TRBV11-3	.	.	TRBJ1-1	16	CASSSHSGARNTEAFF	TGTGCCAGCAGCTCCCATTCGGGGGCACGGAACACTGAAGCTTTCTTT
TRBV4-1	.	.	TRBJ2-5	16	CASSQTGRVQQETLYF	TGCGCCAGCAGCCAAACGGGGCGGGTTCAACAAGAGACCCTGTACTTC
TRBV5-1	.	.	TRBJ2-1	17	CASSWAEGLTFYNEQFF	TGCGCCAGCAGCTGGGCCGAGGGACTTACCTTCTACAATGAGCAGTTCTTC
TRBV7-7	TRBD2	few	TRBJ2-1	15	CASSPSGGSHNEQFF	TGTGCTAGCAGCCCTAGCGGGGGGAGTCACAATGAGCAGTTCTTC
TRBV7-9	.	many	TRBJ2-5	15	CASSPSGQVGETQYF	TGTGCCAGCAGCCCGAGCGGCCAAGTAGGAGAGACCCAGTACTTC